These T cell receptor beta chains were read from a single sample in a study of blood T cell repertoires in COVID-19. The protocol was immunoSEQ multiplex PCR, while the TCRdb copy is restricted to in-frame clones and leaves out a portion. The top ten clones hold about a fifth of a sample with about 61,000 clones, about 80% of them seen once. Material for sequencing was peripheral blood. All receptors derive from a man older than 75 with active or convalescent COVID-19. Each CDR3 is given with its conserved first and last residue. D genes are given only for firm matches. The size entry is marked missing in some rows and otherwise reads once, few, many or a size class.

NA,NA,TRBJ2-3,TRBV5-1,TGCGCCAGCAGTTCGGGGTCAGATACGCAGTATTTT,CASSSGSDTQYF
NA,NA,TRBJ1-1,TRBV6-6,TGTGCCAGCAGAGGGGGGGGGATGAACACTGAAGCTTTCTTT,CASRGGGMNTEAFF
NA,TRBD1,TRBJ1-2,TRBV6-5,TGTGCCAGCAGTTACTCCCAGGGGGTCGGAGATGGCTACACCTTC,CASSYSQGVGDGYTF
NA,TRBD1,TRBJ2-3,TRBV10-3,TGTGCCATCACCAACCTACCGGGACAGGGACGCGATACGCAGTATTTT,CAITNLPGQGRDTQYF
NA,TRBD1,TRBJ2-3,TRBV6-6,TGTGCCAGCAGTTTCCCAGGGGGCACGCAGTATTTT,CASSFPGGTQYF
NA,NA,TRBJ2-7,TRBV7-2,TGTGCCAGCACCCTAAGGGGGTGGTCCGAGCAGTACTTC,CASTLRGWSEQYF
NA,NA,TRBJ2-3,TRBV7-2,TGTGCCAGCAGCTTAGGAGGACAGACCACAGATACGCAGTATTTT,CASSLGGQTTDTQYF
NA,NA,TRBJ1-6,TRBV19,TGTGCCAGTAGTTTCGTAGCCGGGACTCTTCCTCCGACAGCCCCTCAACCCCTCCACTTT,CASSFVAGTLPPTAPQPLHF
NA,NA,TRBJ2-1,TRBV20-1,TGCAGTGCTAGACGTTACAATGAGCAGTTCTTC,CSARRYNEQFF
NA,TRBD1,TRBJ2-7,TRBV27,TGTGCCAGCAGTCCCACGACAGGGGTTGGTTTGACCGAGCAGTACTTC,CASSPTTGVGLTEQYF
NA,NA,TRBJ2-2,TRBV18,TGTGCCAGCTCATTGGACTTAATCCCGAACACCGGGGAGCTGTTTTTT,CASSLDLIPNTGELFF
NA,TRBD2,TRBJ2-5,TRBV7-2,TGTGCCAGCAGCTTATCCGGGAGGAGGGAGACCCAGTACTTC,CASSLSGRRETQYF
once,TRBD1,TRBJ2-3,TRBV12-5,TGTGCTAGTGGCAGGACAGGCTTTCAGTATTTT,CASGRTGFQYF
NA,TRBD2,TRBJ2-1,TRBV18,TGTGCCAGCTCACCACCACTCAGTAACCTAGCGGGAGTCAATGAGCAGTTCTTC,CASSPPLSNLAGVNEQFF
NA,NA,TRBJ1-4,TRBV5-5,TGTGCCAGCAGCTCGGTGGGACATAACAATGAAAAACTGTTTTTT,CASSSVGHNNEKLFF
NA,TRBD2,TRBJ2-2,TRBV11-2,TGTGCCAGCAGCCAGCGGGGGGCTAACACCGGGGAGCTGTTTTTT,CASSQRGANTGELFF
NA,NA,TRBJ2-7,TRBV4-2,TGTGCCAGCAGCCAAGATACTGGGGCTATCCCCTACGAGCAGTACTTC,CASSQDTGAIPYEQYF
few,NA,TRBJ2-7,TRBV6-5,TGTGCCGCCCGTACCGGGACACCGACCTACGAGCAGTACTTC,CAARTGTPTYEQYF
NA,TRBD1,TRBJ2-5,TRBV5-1,TGCGCCAGCAGCTTGCGGGACAGGGGAGGGGAGACCCAGTACTTC,CASSLRDRGGETQYF
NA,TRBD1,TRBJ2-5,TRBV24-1,TGTGCCACCAGTGATGGCAGGGGGCGGGAGACCCAGTACTTC,CATSDGRGRETQYF
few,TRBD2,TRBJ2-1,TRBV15,TGTGCCACCAGCAGATCACTAGCGGATAACAATGAGCAGTTCTTC,CATSRSLADNNEQFF
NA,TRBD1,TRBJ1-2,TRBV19,TGTGCCAGTAGCCCAGACAGGGCCAATGGCTACACCTTC,CASSPDRANGYTF
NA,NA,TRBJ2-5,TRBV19,TGTGCCAGTAGTATAGATGGTTCGCGTGAGACCCAGTACTTC,CASSIDGSRETQYF
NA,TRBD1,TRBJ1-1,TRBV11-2,TGTGCCAGCAGCGCGGGACAGGGATTAGGGAGCACTGAAGCTTTCTTT,CASSAGQGLGSTEAFF
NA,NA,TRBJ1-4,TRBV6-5,TGTGCCAGCGTGTATAACCGCGATGAAAAACTGTTTTTT,CASVYNRDEKLFF
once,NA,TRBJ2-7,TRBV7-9,TGTGCCAGCAGCTTAGCCAGGAAAAGATCCTACGAGCAGTACTTC,CASSLARKRSYEQYF
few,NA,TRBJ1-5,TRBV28,TGTGCCAGCAGCCCTTGGACAGCACAGAATCAGCCCCAGCATTTT,CASSPWTAQNQPQHF
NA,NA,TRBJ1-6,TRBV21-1,TGTGCCAGCAGCAAAGGGGGGGGGCAGCGCAATCCCTCACCCCTCCACTTT,CASSKGGGQRNPSPLHF
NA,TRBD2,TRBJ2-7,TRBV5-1,TGCGCCAGCGGGGGGGAGTCCTACGAGCAGTACTTC,CASGGESYEQYF
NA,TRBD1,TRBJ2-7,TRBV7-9,TGTGCCAGCAGCTTACCCACGGACAGGGGGCTGCCTTCCTACGAGCAGTACTTC,CASSLPTDRGLPSYEQYF
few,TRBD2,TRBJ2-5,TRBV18,TGTGCCAGCTCACCTCGTGGGGCCCACGGGGGGAACCAAGAGACCCAGTACTTC,CASSPRGAHGGNQETQYF
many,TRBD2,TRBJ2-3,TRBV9,TGTGCCAGCACCACAGGTTGGGGACTAGCGGGACTCCCAAGAGATACGCAGTATTTT,CASTTGWGLAGLPRDTQYF
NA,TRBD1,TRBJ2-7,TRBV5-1,TGCGCCAGCAGCTTGGGGCCGACAGGGGACTACGAGCAGTACTTC,CASSLGPTGDYEQYF
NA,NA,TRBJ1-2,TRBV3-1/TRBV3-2,TGTGCCAGCAGCCAAGATGTCTCTGGCTACACCTTC,CASSQDVSGYTF
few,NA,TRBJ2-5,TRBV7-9,TGTGCCAGCAGCTTGGCTGGTGAGACCCAGTACTTC,CASSLAGETQYF
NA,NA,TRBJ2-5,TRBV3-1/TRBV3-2,TGTGCCAGCAGCCACCGAGAGACCCAGTACTTC,CASSHRETQYF
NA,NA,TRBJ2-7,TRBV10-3,TGTGCCATCAGCCGGGACATGATTTACGAGCAGTACTTC,CAISRDMIYEQYF
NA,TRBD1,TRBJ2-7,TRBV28,TGTGCCAGCAGTTTCACGGGACAGGGAGATTCCTACGAGCAGTACTTC,CASSFTGQGDSYEQYF
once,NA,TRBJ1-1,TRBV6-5,TGTGCCAGCAGTTACTCCCAGGGGAACACTGAAGCTTTCTTT,CASSYSQGNTEAFF
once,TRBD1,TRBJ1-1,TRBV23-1,TGCGCCAACAAAAAGCACAGGGACAGGCCTGAAGCTTTCTTT,CANKKHRDRPEAFF
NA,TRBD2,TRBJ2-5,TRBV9,TGTGCCAGCAGCGTAGGAGGTCTAGCGGGGGGGCCGGAGACCCAGTACTTC,CASSVGGLAGGPETQYF
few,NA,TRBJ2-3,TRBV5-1,TGCGCCAGCAGCTTGGCCTTGTCCACAGATACGCAGTATTTT,CASSLALSTDTQYF
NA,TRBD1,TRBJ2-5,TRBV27,TGTGCCAGCAGTTTATGGGGACAGGGGGTAGAGACCCAGTACTTC,CASSLWGQGVETQYF
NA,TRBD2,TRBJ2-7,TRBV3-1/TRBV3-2,TGTGCCAGCAGCCCCTCGTCGGGAGGTAAGCACGAGCAGTACTTC,CASSPSSGGKHEQYF
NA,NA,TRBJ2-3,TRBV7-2,TGTGCCAGCAGCATCTCCAGGACAGATACGCAGTATTTT,CASSISRTDTQYF
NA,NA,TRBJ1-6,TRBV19,TGTGCCAGTAGTAGCCATGGAGAGACCAATTCACCCCTCCACTTT,CASSSHGETNSPLHF
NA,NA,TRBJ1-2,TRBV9,TGTGCCAGCAGGGACTCCCAGGGGTTCAGAGGCTATGGCTACACCTTC,CASRDSQGFRGYGYTF
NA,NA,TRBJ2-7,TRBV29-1,TGCAGCACAGCCAGGTCCGGGACTCAGCCCTACGAGCAGTACTTC,CSTARSGTQPYEQYF
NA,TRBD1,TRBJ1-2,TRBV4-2,TGTGCCAGCAGCCAAGGGGACAGGGCGCTGGAGGGCTACACCTTC,CASSQGDRALEGYTF
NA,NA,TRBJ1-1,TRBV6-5,TGTGCCAGCAATCTAGCACACGAGACTGAAGCTTTCTTT,CASNLAHETEAFF